This T cell receptor (beta chain) was found in a study of stem cell transplantation in POMP-related autoinflammatory disease. About the research overall: Defective thymoproteasomes were hypothesized to impair CD8+ T-cell positive selection. Study-level results: PRAID patients trended toward lower TRB diversity and higher clonality in all analyzed T-cell subsets. Patients with PRAID showed a restricted number of unique TRB V-J gene pairings.

About this clone itself: Its antigen remains unidentified.

Generated by immunoSEQ multiplex PCR, the TCRdb table keeps only in-frame clones and is missing some. The sample carries roughly 6,500 clones, roughly 87% recorded once. The CDR3 length is 15 residues. Per the germline V gene, CDR1 is SGHRS and CDR2 is YFSETQ. After removal of 0 bases from V and 6 bases from J, the junction contained 3 bases not matched to a gene. The source of this sequence is a human donor in good health. Sample: a CXCR5-defined cell subset from PBMCs. The chain couples TRBV5-1 to TRBJ2-1; TRBD1 matches 10 bases. The CDR3 region is CASSLETGGLNEQFF. CDR3 coding DNA: TGCGCCAGCAGCTTGGAGACAGGGGGCCTCAATGAGCAGTTCTTC. The full variable domain, completed using reference TRBV5-1 and TRBJ2-1, is KAGVTQTPRYLIKTRGQQVTLSCSPISGHRSVSWYQQTPGQGLQFLFEYFSETQRNKGNFPGRFSGRQFSNSRSEMNVSTLELGDSALYLCASSLETGGLNEQFFGPGTRLTVL.